These T cell receptor beta chains were read from a single sample in a study of PD-L1 blockade in urothelial cancer. Assay: immunoSEQ multiplex PCR; the TCRdb copy retains only in-frame clones and omits some. The sample lists about 74,000 clones; 75% to 90% were seen once. The source was PBMCs, collected around atezolizumab (anti-PD-L1) treatment. The origin of the receptors is a man in his 70s with urothelial cancer. CDR3s include the opening cysteine and the closing phenylalanine or tryptophan. The D gene is left open where the match is weak. The size entry is marked missing in some rows and otherwise reads once, few, many or a size class.

abundance: NA
len: 13
v_gene: TRBV19
j_gene: TRBJ1-4
d_gene: TRBD1
CDR3nt: TGTGCCAGTCAGGACAGGGTCAATGAAAAACTGTTTTTT
CDR3aa: CASQDRVNEKLFF

abundance: NA
len: 14
v_gene: TRBV19
j_gene: TRBJ1-4
d_gene: TRBD1
CDR3nt: TGTGCCACCAGACAGGGGGCGCCTAATGAAAAACTGTTTTTT
CDR3aa: CATRQGAPNEKLFF

abundance: NA
len: 15
v_gene: TRBV2
j_gene: TRBJ1-2
d_gene: NA
CDR3nt: TGTGCCAGCAGTGAAGTGAGCTTAGCTAACTATGGCTACACCTTC
CDR3aa: CASSEVSLANYGYTF

abundance: once
len: 12
v_gene: TRBV6-5
j_gene: TRBJ2-2
d_gene: NA
CDR3nt: TGTGCCAGCAGTTACCGGGGAGGGGAGCTGTTTTTT
CDR3aa: CASSYRGGELFF

abundance: NA
len: 16
v_gene: TRBV5-1
j_gene: TRBJ2-6
d_gene: NA
CDR3nt: TGCGCCAGCAGCTTGGTTTCGGGGTTTGGGGCCAACGTCCTGACTTTC
CDR3aa: CASSLVSGFGANVLTF

abundance: NA
len: 13
v_gene: TRBV11-2
j_gene: TRBJ2-7
d_gene: TRBD2
CDR3nt: TGTGCCAGCAGCCTAGGGGAGGGCTACGAGCAGTACTTC
CDR3aa: CASSLGEGYEQYF

abundance: NA
len: 14
v_gene: TRBV18
j_gene: TRBJ2-5
d_gene: NA
CDR3nt: TGTGCCAGCTCACCCCCTGGGGGCAGGGAGACCCAGTACTTC
CDR3aa: CASSPPGGRETQYF

abundance: NA
len: 15
v_gene: TRBV6-6
j_gene: TRBJ1-4
d_gene: TRBD1
CDR3nt: TGTGCCAGCACCCCCTTGACAGGGGGCGAGGAAAAACTGTTTTTT
CDR3aa: CASTPLTGGEEKLFF

abundance: NA
len: 18
v_gene: TRBV11-3
j_gene: TRBJ2-1
d_gene: NA
CDR3nt: TGTGCCAGCAGCTTAGAAAGTGGTGCGGGGTCAGTCTCCAATGAGCAGTTCTTC
CDR3aa: CASSLESGAGSVSNEQFF

abundance: NA
len: 14
v_gene: TRBV4-1
j_gene: TRBJ2-7
d_gene: TRBD2
CDR3nt: TGCGCCAGCAGCCAAGCCGGGGGGTCCTACGAGCAGTACTTC
CDR3aa: CASSQAGGSYEQYF

abundance: NA
len: 13
v_gene: TRBV9
j_gene: TRBJ1-1
d_gene: NA
CDR3nt: TGTGCCAGCAGCGTAGCCGGGAACACTGAAGCTTTCTTT
CDR3aa: CASSVAGNTEAFF

abundance: NA
len: 16
v_gene: TRBV19
j_gene: TRBJ1-1
d_gene: TRBD1
CDR3nt: TGTGCCAGTAGTATGGGGACAGGGTTGTGGGCCACTGAAGCTTTCTTT
CDR3aa: CASSMGTGLWATEAFF

abundance: NA
len: 15
v_gene: TRBV19
j_gene: TRBJ2-7
d_gene: TRBD2
CDR3nt: TGTGCCAGTACCAATGGGGAGGGGAAAGCCTACGAGCAGTACTTC
CDR3aa: CASTNGEGKAYEQYF

abundance: once
len: 16
v_gene: TRBV28
j_gene: TRBJ2-3
d_gene: TRBD2
CDR3nt: TGTGCCAGCCTCGACCCAAGGGAGGGCAGCACAGATACGCAGTATTTT
CDR3aa: CASLDPREGSTDTQYF

abundance: NA
len: 17
v_gene: TRBV28
j_gene: TRBJ2-7
d_gene: TRBD2
CDR3nt: TGTGCCAGCACGGGAGCGGGACCCGCTTCTGGATCCTACGAGCAGTACTTC
CDR3aa: CASTGAGPASGSYEQYF

abundance: NA
len: 17
v_gene: TRBV28
j_gene: TRBJ2-5
d_gene: TRBD2
CDR3nt: TGTGCCAGCAGTTTGGGACTAGCGGGAGGAGGTCAAGAGACCCAGTACTTC
CDR3aa: CASSLGLAGGGQETQYF

abundance: NA
len: 16
v_gene: TRBV4-2
j_gene: TRBJ2-7
d_gene: TRBD1
CDR3nt: TGTGCCAGCAGCCAAGTTAGAACAGGGGTTAGGCACGAGCAGTACTTC
CDR3aa: CASSQVRTGVRHEQYF

abundance: NA
len: 16
v_gene: TRBV5-1
j_gene: TRBJ2-4
d_gene: NA
CDR3nt: TGCGCCAGCAGCTTGGGACTAGATGGAGCCAAAAACATTCAGTACTTC
CDR3aa: CASSLGLDGAKNIQYF

abundance: NA
len: 15
v_gene: TRBV5-8
j_gene: TRBJ1-1
d_gene: NA
CDR3nt: TGTGCCAGCAGCCCCAGTGGCATTGGGCATACTGAAGCTTTCTTT
CDR3aa: CASSPSGIGHTEAFF

abundance: NA
len: 14
v_gene: TRBV29-1
j_gene: TRBJ2-3
d_gene: TRBD1
CDR3nt: TGCAGCGTTTATCGACAGGGGGCGTTGGATACGCAGTATTTT
CDR3aa: CSVYRQGALDTQYF

abundance: NA
len: 15
v_gene: TRBV28
j_gene: TRBJ2-3
d_gene: NA
CDR3nt: TGTGCCAGCAGTCTGTCTGGAAGGGGTGCAGATACGCAGTATTTT
CDR3aa: CASSLSGRGADTQYF

abundance: NA
len: 13
v_gene: TRBV19
j_gene: TRBJ2-3
d_gene: NA
CDR3nt: TGTGCCAGTGGTAAGGGGGACACAGATACGCAGTATTTT
CDR3aa: CASGKGDTDTQYF

abundance: NA
len: 14
v_gene: TRBV27
j_gene: TRBJ2-3
d_gene: NA
CDR3nt: TGTGCCAGCAGTTTGGGACTCCGCACAGATACGCAGTATTTT
CDR3aa: CASSLGLRTDTQYF

abundance: NA
len: 13
v_gene: TRBV15
j_gene: TRBJ1-4
d_gene: NA
CDR3nt: TGTGCCACCCAGGCTGCAACTAATGAAAAACTGTTTTTT
CDR3aa: CATQAATNEKLFF

abundance: NA
len: 15
v_gene: TRBV4-1
j_gene: TRBJ2-1
d_gene: NA
CDR3nt: TGCGCCAGCAGCGGGCGGGACTACGCTGACAGGGAGCAGTTCTTC
CDR3aa: CASSGRDYADREQFF

abundance: NA
len: 15
v_gene: TRBV19
j_gene: TRBJ1-5
d_gene: TRBD1
CDR3nt: TGTGCCAGTCAGACCGGGACAGGCTATTATCAGCCCCAGCATTTT
CDR3aa: CASQTGTGYYQPQHF

abundance: NA
len: 14
v_gene: TRBV28
j_gene: TRBJ2-7
d_gene: NA
CDR3nt: TGTGCCAGCAGTTTGTTAGGGGAATCCGGCGAGCAGTACTTC
CDR3aa: CASSLLGESGEQYF

abundance: NA
len: 13
v_gene: TRBV7-9
j_gene: TRBJ2-1
d_gene: NA
CDR3nt: TGTGCCAGCAGTACCTCTAGCGCCAATGAGCAGTTCTTC
CDR3aa: CASSTSSANEQFF

abundance: NA
len: 14
v_gene: TRBV10-3
j_gene: TRBJ2-7
d_gene: NA
CDR3nt: TGTGCCATCAGTGGCCCGAGGGTAGGGGGCGAGCAGTACTTC
CDR3aa: CAISGPRVGGEQYF

abundance: NA
len: 15
v_gene: TRBV7-9
j_gene: TRBJ2-1
d_gene: NA
CDR3nt: TGTGCCAGCAGAGTTGGGCGGGGCTCCTACAATGAGCAGTTCTTC
CDR3aa: CASRVGRGSYNEQFF

abundance: NA
len: 16
v_gene: TRBV4-1
j_gene: TRBJ2-3
d_gene: NA
CDR3nt: TGCGCCAGCAGCCAAGAGGGACTGCCTAGCACAGATACGCAGTATTTT
CDR3aa: CASSQEGLPSTDTQYF

abundance: NA
len: 14
v_gene: TRBV29-1
j_gene: TRBJ2-7
d_gene: TRBD2
CDR3nt: TGCAGCGTTGGAGCGGGAGGGACTTCCTACGAGCAGTACTTC
CDR3aa: CSVGAGGTSYEQYF

abundance: NA
len: 14
v_gene: TRBV11-2
j_gene: TRBJ1-1
d_gene: NA
CDR3nt: TGTGCCAGCAGCTTGACAAGTTGGCTTCAACGGGCTTTCTTT
CDR3aa: CASSLTSWLQRAFF

abundance: NA
len: 13
v_gene: TRBV19
j_gene: TRBJ2-5
d_gene: TRBD2
CDR3nt: TGTGCCAGTAGCGCTACCGGGGGGGAGACCCAGTACTTC
CDR3aa: CASSATGGETQYF

abundance: NA
len: 15
v_gene: TRBV6-5
j_gene: TRBJ2-5
d_gene: TRBD2
CDR3nt: TGTGCCAGCAGTCTCGGTAGGACTAGGAGGGAGACCCAGTACTTC
CDR3aa: CASSLGRTRRETQYF

abundance: NA
len: 15
v_gene: TRBV21-1
j_gene: TRBJ2-7
d_gene: NA
CDR3nt: TGTGCCAGCAGCAATCGGCTAGCGGGAGCCCGCGAGCAGTACTTC
CDR3aa: CASSNRLAGAREQYF

abundance: NA
len: 16
v_gene: TRBV15
j_gene: TRBJ2-7
d_gene: NA
CDR3nt: TGTGCCACCAGCAGAGACCGGAGCGGCCAGACTTACGAGCAGTACTTC
CDR3aa: CATSRDRSGQTYEQYF

abundance: NA
len: 14
v_gene: TRBV15
j_gene: TRBJ2-7
d_gene: NA
CDR3nt: TGTGCCACCAGCAGAGATCCAGGGACCTACGAGCAGTACTTC
CDR3aa: CATSRDPGTYEQYF

abundance: NA
len: 13
v_gene: TRBV13
j_gene: TRBJ1-5
d_gene: NA
CDR3nt: TGTGCCAGCAGCTTAGGCCGACTTCAGCCCCAGCATTTT
CDR3aa: CASSLGRLQPQHF

abundance: NA
len: 15
v_gene: TRBV5-1
j_gene: TRBJ2-7
d_gene: TRBD2
CDR3nt: TGCGCCAGCAGCTTGGAGCGCGGGAGTTTCAACGAGCAGTACTTC
CDR3aa: CASSLERGSFNEQYF

abundance: NA
len: 16
v_gene: TRBV30
j_gene: TRBJ2-5
d_gene: NA
CDR3nt: TGTGCCTGGAGTGTACCCGCAGGGGTCGGGGAAGAGACCCAGTACTTC
CDR3aa: CAWSVPAGVGEETQYF

abundance: once
len: 15
v_gene: TRBV19
j_gene: TRBJ2-1
d_gene: NA
CDR3nt: TGTGCCAGTATCTCGAGGAGGGGCGCCTACAATGAGCAGTTCTTC
CDR3aa: CASISRRGAYNEQFF

abundance: NA
len: 11
v_gene: TRBV19
j_gene: TRBJ1-4
d_gene: NA
CDR3nt: TGTGCCACAACGACCTCAGGAAAACTGTTTTTT
CDR3aa: CATTTSGKLFF

abundance: NA
len: 13
v_gene: TRBV7-3
j_gene: TRBJ1-1
d_gene: NA
CDR3nt: TGTGCCAGCAGACGGGACATAAACACTGAAGCTTTCTTT
CDR3aa: CASRRDINTEAFF

abundance: NA
len: 15
v_gene: TRBV28
j_gene: TRBJ1-1
d_gene: TRBD1
CDR3nt: TGTGCCAGCAGTCCAGGGGACAGAATGAACACTGAAGCTTTCTTT
CDR3aa: CASSPGDRMNTEAFF

abundance: NA
len: 19
v_gene: TRBV10-1
j_gene: TRBJ2-3
d_gene: TRBD2
CDR3nt: TGCGCCAGCAGTGGCCCACTCACGCCCGGGACTAGCGCCACAGATACGCAGTATTTT
CDR3aa: CASSGPLTPGTSATDTQYF

abundance: NA
len: 14
v_gene: TRBV27
j_gene: TRBJ2-7
d_gene: TRBD1
CDR3nt: TGTGCCAGCAGTTTATCCGGGACAGGGGTCCGGCAGTACTTC
CDR3aa: CASSLSGTGVRQYF

abundance: NA
len: 16
v_gene: TRBV5-1
j_gene: TRBJ2-2
d_gene: NA
CDR3nt: TGCGCCAGCAGCTTGGTTGCCAGCGAAGGCACCGGGGAGCTGTTTTTT
CDR3aa: CASSLVASEGTGELFF

abundance: NA
len: 17
v_gene: TRBV7-8
j_gene: TRBJ2-1
d_gene: TRBD2
CDR3nt: TGTGCCAGCAGCTTAGCGCAGTTACTAGCGGGGGGCAATGAGCAGTTCTTC
CDR3aa: CASSLAQLLAGGNEQFF

abundance: NA
len: 13
v_gene: TRBV10-3
j_gene: TRBJ2-7
d_gene: TRBD1
CDR3nt: TGTGCCTCGAACCCGGGACAGGACTACGAGCAGTACTTC
CDR3aa: CASNPGQDYEQYF

abundance: once
len: 16
v_gene: TRBV28
j_gene: TRBJ1-1
d_gene: TRBD1
CDR3nt: TGTGCCAGCAGCCTACACAGGGGAAGGCGGAACACTGAAGCTTTCTTT
CDR3aa: CASSLHRGRRNTEAFF

abundance: NA
len: 14
v_gene: TRBV10-2
j_gene: TRBJ1-5
d_gene: TRBD1
CDR3nt: TGCGCCAGCAGGGGGACAGGGTCCAATCAGCCCCAGCATTTT
CDR3aa: CASRGTGSNQPQHF

abundance: NA
len: 11
v_gene: TRBV4-2
j_gene: TRBJ1-1
d_gene: TRBD1
CDR3nt: TGTGCCAGCAGCCAAGGGACAGGGGCTTTCTTT
CDR3aa: CASSQGTGAFF

abundance: NA
len: 13
v_gene: TRBV5-1
j_gene: TRBJ2-5
d_gene: NA
CDR3nt: TGCGCCAGCAGGCGGGACCAGCAAGAGACCCAGTACTTC
CDR3aa: CASRRDQQETQYF

abundance: NA
len: 14
v_gene: TRBV30
j_gene: TRBJ1-5
d_gene: NA
CDR3nt: TGTGCCTGGAGTGTTACAGGGTTGGATCAGCCCCAGCATTTT
CDR3aa: CAWSVTGLDQPQHF

abundance: few
len: 14
v_gene: TRBV7-9
j_gene: TRBJ1-2
d_gene: NA
CDR3nt: TGTGCCAGCAGCTTAGACCTCGCAGGGAAAGGCTACACCTTC
CDR3aa: CASSLDLAGKGYTF

abundance: NA
len: 14
v_gene: TRBV11-3
j_gene: TRBJ2-2
d_gene: TRBD1
CDR3nt: TGTGCCAGCAGCCCCTGGACAGGGAACGGGGAGCTGTTTTTT
CDR3aa: CASSPWTGNGELFF

abundance: few
len: 15
v_gene: TRBV9
j_gene: TRBJ1-1
d_gene: NA
CDR3nt: TGTGCCAGCAGCGTAGGTCCAGGTCTGAACACTGAAGCTTTCTTT
CDR3aa: CASSVGPGLNTEAFF

abundance: NA
len: 14
v_gene: TRBV7-8
j_gene: TRBJ2-2
d_gene: NA
CDR3nt: TGTGCCAGCAGCTCCTTAAGACAGACCGGGGAGCTGTTTTTT
CDR3aa: CASSSLRQTGELFF